A selection of T cell receptor beta chains follows, all from one sample in a study of cytomegalovirus exposure and HLA in healthy donors. Sequencing was performed with immunoSEQ multiplex PCR; in TCRdb, only in-frame clones are kept and a portion is missing. The table includes 150,000 to 200,000 clones, more than 70% detected once. The sample consisted of PBMCs. The receptors were sampled from a woman between 35 and 50 years old in good health and CMV-seronegative. Each CDR3 is given without its conserved first and last residue.

J | V | CDR3
TRBJ2-2 | TRBV19 | ASSRGLAGKGELF
TRBJ1-3 | TRBV5-5 | ASGLNVPGNTIY
TRBJ1-1 | TRBV29-1 | SVETGGLEAF
TRBJ2-5 | TRBV30 | AWSPGERETHQETQY
TRBJ2-7 | TRBV5-1 | ASSLPQGAGGEQY
TRBJ1-2 | TRBV19 | ASSDRGEGYGYT
TRBJ2-1 | TRBV7-2 | ASSLGAILGQGNNEQF
TRBJ2-5 | TRBV18 | ASSPPGGVRGETQY
TRBJ1-5 | TRBV29-1 | SVGGDQPQH
TRBJ1-6 | TRBV5-1 | ASSLGDRGFVSPLH
TRBJ2-5 | TRBV28 | ASTVAGVPETQY
TRBJ1-1 | TRBV7-9 | ASSLLQGAEAF
TRBJ2-5 | TRBV7-8 | ASSSSGQETQY
TRBJ1-1 | TRBV27 | ASSLMTGTTEAF
TRBJ2-3 | TRBV7-2 | ASSLMAGVSTDTQY
TRBJ2-2 | TRBV5-1 | ASSLGGQDTGELF
TRBJ2-1 | TRBV5-6 | ASSLVPLRSYNEQF
TRBJ1-5 | TRBV2 | ASSVQFNQPQH
TRBJ1-5 | TRBV19 | ASSISHSNQPQH
TRBJ2-1 | TRBV9 | ASSPPSGRFDEQF
TRBJ1-2 | TRBV5-4 | ASKRPGQGSGYT
TRBJ2-3 | TRBV7-2 | ASSLGSGRADTQY
TRBJ2-7 | TRBV2 | ASNDAAGAYEQY
TRBJ1-5 | TRBV5-4 | ASSSWVAGRGNQPQH
TRBJ2-1 | TRBV15 | ATSSRSGRAYNEQF
TRBJ2-5 | TRBV29-1 | SVESTGWDETQY
TRBJ1-5 | TRBV19 | ASSLSRLNQPQH
TRBJ2-1 | TRBV9 | ASSVVPRVEQF
TRBJ1-1 | TRBV19 | ASRNGGVAEAF
TRBJ1-2 | TRBV4-3 | ASSHVGGGAGGYT
TRBJ1-1 | TRBV5-1 | ASSDGEGARGVSEAF
TRBJ1-1 | TRBV19 | ASRLVPRQGAAEAF
TRBJ1-1 | TRBV9 | ASSIQGNTEAF
TRBJ1-2 | TRBV5-4 | ASSLVGTPYGYT
TRBJ2-1 | TRBV7-2 | ASSTQTGLGAEQF
TRBJ2-2 | TRBV7-9 | SSSLRGRPGGELF
TRBJ2-1 | TRBV4-3 | ASSQDFRDRKF
TRBJ2-1 | TRBV2 | ASSTRTRLSHEQF
TRBJ2-1 | TRBV11-1 | ASSLARTSGTHNEQF
TRBJ1-1 | TRBV9 | ASNKASEDTEAF
TRBJ2-3 | TRBV5-1 | ASTVGQFGTDTQY
TRBJ2-5 | TRBV9 | ASSVDPSGSGETQY
TRBJ2-1 | TRBV6-1 | ASSEVLAGGKQNEQF
TRBJ1-1 | TRBV7-2 | ASSFPGRLTEAF
TRBJ2-5 | TRBV7-9 | ASSARQAGETQY
TRBJ2-2 | TRBV13 | ASTQPGTGVHTGELF
TRBJ2-3 | TRBV18 | ASSPSKGLAGGSDTQY
TRBJ2-2 | TRBV30 | AWRTAGTGELF
TRBJ2-1 | TRBV12-5 | ASGLVNQLATSRENEQF
TRBJ2-5 | TRBV2 | ASRWETQY
TRBJ1-2 | TRBV10-3 | AISEVRARTGYT
TRBJ1-4 | TRBV7-8 | ASSLGDRGEKLF
TRBJ2-3 | TRBV19 | ASSTLAGAPDTQY